This TCR beta chain came from a study of shared clonotypes between healthy human individuals (dated by TCRdb to the early 2020s). The study in broad terms: The cohort included three men and a couple of women between 18 and 49 years of age. To increase sequencing depth and limit assay-specific biases, TCR repertoire library preparation and sequencing were carried out by different laboratories using diverse techniques. Leukapheresis yielded between about 0.85 and 9.5 billion PBMCs per donor. To estimate repertoire size and how much clonotype sharing occurs between individuals, the study deeply sequenced the blood TCR repertoires of five or six healthy adults. For each donor, three plates each were used for CD4 naive and CD4 memory, two plates were used for CD8 naive, and one plate was used for CD8 memory. Overall study outcomes, separate from this receptor: Naive subsets generally had larger estimated clonotype richness than memory subsets did. Pairwise subsampling led to the expectation that sequencing depth would affect the degree of clonotype sharing among donors. The genetic and exposure-history diversity represented was limited by the small number of donors. Incomplete sequencing was indicated by rarefaction of sorted-subset datasets, despite the large sequencing depth. When a few donors were compared, the shared fraction of clonotypes was 5% to 6.5% for naive CD4, 3% to 4% for naive CD8, more than 2% for memory CD4, and 0.3% to 0.5% for memory CD8. Higher generation probabilities were observed for clonotypes shared by all four sorted-subset donors than for non-shared clonotypes. Only blood was sampled, and tissue TCR repertoires likely differ from those in blood.

Turning to this clone: Its antigen remains unidentified. No base qualities exist here, and no much larger clone lies one base off it.

The donors were healthy, HIV-negative adults with no recently reported acute infections or vaccinations. All donors were Caucasian adults living in Nashville, Tennessee, USA. CD4+ T cells were enriched by magnetic negative selection; naive cells were then positively selected on CD45RA, and the negative fraction formed the memory subset. After blood collection by leukapheresis, PBMCs were isolated using Ficoll-Histopaque density gradient centrifugation and then cryopreserved in the vapor phase of liquid nitrogen. Purity and quantity of every magnetically sorted T cell population were checked by analytical flow cytometry. Each sorted fraction had its genomic DNA isolated and then quantified by UV absorbance on a Nanodrop 2000c. Using the deep immunoSEQ assay, multiplex PCR amplified TCR CDR3 regions from genomic DNA. Extracted genomic DNA from each cell subset was spread evenly across all wells of several immunoSEQ 96-well plates, with each plate serving as a replicate. For sorted subsets, about 220 ng of genomic DNA, equivalent to around 31,000 T cell genomes, went into each replicate PCR. Purified libraries were quantified with a Qubit 3.0 fluorometer, sized on a Bioanalyzer 2100, and re-quantified with the KAPA Library Quantification kit. Each immunoSEQ 96-well plate was sequenced on its own single-read 150-cycle Illumina NextSeq 550 flow cell. The study's processing was this. Because the immunoSEQ output held only junctional sequences and lacked quality scores, the filtering could not match the filtering applied to full-length reads. Sequences were annotated with PyIR, a Python wrapper for IgBLAST v1.9, and V/J genes and CDR3 were assigned using IMGT germline references. Reads were removed for weak V/J assignments (E-value above 1e-6), missing CDR3, stop codons, out-of-frame junctions, or ambiguous translated residues. V3J clonotypes were defined as sequences sharing the same inferred V gene, J gene, and CDR3 amino acid sequence. To compute the percentage overlap between repertoires, the number of shared unique clonotypes was divided by the size of the smaller repertoire. Richness of each repertoire was evaluated using RTK rarefaction, the Chao1 estimator, and Recon v2.1 estimates of unobserved clonotypes. Generation probabilities were computed with OLGA for all TCRbeta clonotypes obtained by the gDNA method from several donors. TCRdb retrieved this table from immuneACCESS and kept in-frame rearrangements only. Not all clones are present; in checked studies, unresolved V genes account for under half, and no reason is known for the remainder. D and trimming were read from the DNA, whereas the V and J calls and clone size are those reported in that table. The sample profile shows over a million clones; around 98.5% of them were found once. 0.36% of the sample is held by the ten biggest clonotypes.

CDR3 length: 14 amino acids, cysteine to phenylalanine. Only the CDR3 region is kept as DNA, spanning 42 bases read in frame from base 1. Looking up the germline V gene yields CDR1 SGHRS and CDR2 YFSETQ. The germline V end is reduced by 7 bases and the J end by 7 bases; junction bases left unmatched: 8. The source of this sequence is a man aged 25-45 years in good health. Specimen: naive CD4+ T cells sorted from blood. The label giving this sample's cell subset or site can be read as: CD45RA+ positively selected. The receptor chain draws on TRBV5-1 and TRBJ1-4; a stretch of 9 junction bases matches TRBD1. DNA sequence: TGCGCCAGCGGGCCCGGACAGGGGCGTGAAAAACTGTTTTTT. Its translation reads: CASGPGQGREKLFF.